This T cell receptor (beta chain) is from a study of blood T cell repertoires in COVID-19. Study information: Both acute and convalescent COVID-19 samples were obtained from the United States, Italy and Spain. T cells, B-cell-depleted T cells, or PBMCs provided the cDNA or gDNA that served as material.

CDR3 length: 13 residues. Germline loops: CDR1 LGHDT, CDR2 YNNKEL (reference sequence). Trimming removed 0 bases from V and 5 bases from J, with 6 bases in between. The data were produced by immunoSEQ multiplex PCR, yet TCRdb's version contains in-frame clones alone and is incomplete. There are hundreds of thousands of clones in the sample; 80% to 90% occur only once, and roughly 1.6% lies in the top ten. Concerning this clone itself: Other DNA sequences of this sample code for an identical CDR3.

The TCR comes from a woman between 40 and 50 years old who had recovered from COVID-19. The sample consisted of peripheral blood. This sequence joins TRBV3-1 (or the pseudogene TRBV3-2) and TRBJ2-3; D gene uncertain. The CDR3 loop is CASSQDGGDTQYF. DNA for the CDR3: TGTGCCAGCAGCCAAGATGGCGGAGATACGCAGTATTTT.